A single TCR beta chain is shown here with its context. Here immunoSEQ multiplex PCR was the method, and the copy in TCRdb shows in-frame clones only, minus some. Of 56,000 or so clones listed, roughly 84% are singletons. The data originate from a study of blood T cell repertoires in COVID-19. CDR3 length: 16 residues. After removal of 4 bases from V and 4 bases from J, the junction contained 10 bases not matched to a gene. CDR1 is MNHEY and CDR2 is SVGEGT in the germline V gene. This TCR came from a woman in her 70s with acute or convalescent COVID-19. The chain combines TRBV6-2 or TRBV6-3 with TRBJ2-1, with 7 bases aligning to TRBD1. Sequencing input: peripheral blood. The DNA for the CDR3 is TGTGCCAGCAGTTCCCTAGCAGGGGGTCCGTACAATGAGCAGTTCTTC. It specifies CASSSLAGGPYNEQFF.